This entry features one TCR beta chain sequence. The donors were part of the validation cohort of 120 or so subjects. That cohort was separate from the first cohort, which comprised 700 or so subjects. These data are taken from a study of cytomegalovirus exposure and HLA in healthy donors. Study background: It was reported in a later analysis that the same platform had been used for the 120 validation repertoires as for the approximately 730 first-cohort repertoires.

TCRdb's table, derived via immunoSEQ multiplex PCR, lists solely in-frame clones and lacks some. The table records approximately 260,000 clones, approximately 83% of them present only once. V was clipped by 3 bases and J by 6 bases; unmatched bases: 13. This CDR3 region has 16 residues. Germline V gives CDR1 LNHDA, CDR2 SQIVND (reference sequence). V is TRBV19 and J is TRBJ2-7; 8 nucleotides match TRBD1. The source material was PBMCs. The sequence was obtained from a woman aged 18-35 years in good health and CMV-seronegative. The CDR3 spells CASSMMGDRTMGEQYF. CDR3 in DNA: TGTGCCAGTAGTATGATGGGGGACAGGACGATGGGCGAGCAGTACTTC.